These 6 T cell receptor beta chains share one sample of origin, sequenced in a study of blood T cell repertoires in COVID-19. TCRdb's table, derived via immunoSEQ multiplex PCR, lists solely in-frame clones and lacks some. The repertoire holds about 190,000 clones, with 70% to 90% as singletons. What was sequenced was peripheral blood. These receptors were obtained from a woman in her 70s with active or convalescent COVID-19.

The V gene is TRBV27, the J gene TRBJ1-2; TRBD1 agrees at 10 bases. V was pared by 4 bases and J by 4 bases, with 3 bases of the junction left unmatched. Germline CDR1 is MNHEY and CDR2 is SMNVEV (reference sequence). The CDR3 spans 14 residues. CDR3 loop: CASSYDRGLYGYTF. CDR3 DNA sequence: TGTGCCAGCAGTTATGACAGGGGGCTCTATGGCTACACCTTC.

This clone has only a few counts. The J gene is TRBJ2-7, the V gene TRBV5-8; 8 bases fit TRBD1. This CDR3 contains 14 residues. In germline, CDR1 is SGHTS, CDR2 YDEGEE. V trimming: 6 bases; J trimming: 3 bases; junction bases outside the gene matches: 8. The CDR3 region has the DNA TGTGCCAGCACCCGCCGGACAGGGTTCTACGAGCAGTACTTC. Translating gives CASTRRTGFYEQYF.

The CDR3 nucleotides are TGCAGCGTTGAAGCGACGACAACGGAGGACACTGAAGCTTTCTTT. Translating gives CSVEATTTEDTEAFF. The chain is built from TRBV29-1 and TRBJ1-1; D is ambiguous. CDR1 and CDR2 (germline): SQVTM, ANQGSEA. This CDR3 is built from 15 residues. The V gene lost 1 base and the J gene lost 3 bases, with 15 bases spanning the gap.

The DNA of the CDR3 is TGTGCCAGCAGCCCCAATCACGAGCAGTACTTC. Translating gives CASSPNHEQYF. This chain connects TRBV11-2 to TRBJ2-7; D is uncertain. Germline assignment: CDR1 SGHAT and CDR2 FQNNGV. The length of the CDR3 is 11 residues. V was shortened by 5 bases and J by 5 bases, with 7 bases between the two germline ends.

This chain connects TRBV27 to TRBJ2-1, with a tentative D call TRBD2 (6 bases). The CDR3 totals 15 residues. The ends were cut back, 3 bases at V and 4 bases at J, with 13 bases in the middle. The germline V gene encodes CDR1 MNHEY and CDR2 SMNVEV (reference sequence). Written as DNA, the CDR3 is TGTGCCAGCAGTTTTGGGAGCGGGCGGTACAATGAGCAGTTCTTC. This translates into CASSFGSGRYNEQFF.

This clone occurred once. The chain carries TRBV28 and TRBJ2-4, with D possibly being TRBD1 (6 bases). CDR3 size: 16 residues. Trimming took 1 base from V and 0 from J, leaving 10 bases between them. CDR1 MDHEN and CDR2 SYDVKM come from the germline V gene. DNA for the CDR3: TGTGCCAGCAGTTTATCCAGGGGATTAGCCAAAAACATTCAGTACTTC. As protein: CASSLSRGLAKNIQYF.